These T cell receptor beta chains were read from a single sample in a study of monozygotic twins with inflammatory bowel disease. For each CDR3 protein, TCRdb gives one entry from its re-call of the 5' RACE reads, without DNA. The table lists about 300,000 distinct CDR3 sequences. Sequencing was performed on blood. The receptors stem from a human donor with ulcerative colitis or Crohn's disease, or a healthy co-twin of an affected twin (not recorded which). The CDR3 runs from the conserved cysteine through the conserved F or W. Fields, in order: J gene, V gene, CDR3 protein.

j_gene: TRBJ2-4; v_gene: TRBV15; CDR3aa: CATSRVGQPFLAKNIQYF
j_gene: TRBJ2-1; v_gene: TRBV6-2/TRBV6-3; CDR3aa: CASIAGIYNEQFF
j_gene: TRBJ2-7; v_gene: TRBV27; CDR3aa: CASSAALSGSSYEQYF
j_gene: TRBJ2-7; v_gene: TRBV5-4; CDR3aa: CASSQKEGSHEQYF
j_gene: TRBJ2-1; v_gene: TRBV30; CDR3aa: CAWRAKGLAGQDEQFF
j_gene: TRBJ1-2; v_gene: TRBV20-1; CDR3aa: CSASVGYGYTF
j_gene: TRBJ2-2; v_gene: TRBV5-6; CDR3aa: CASSWDRAPYTGELFF
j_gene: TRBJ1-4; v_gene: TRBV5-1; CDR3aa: CASTSGDLGEKLFF
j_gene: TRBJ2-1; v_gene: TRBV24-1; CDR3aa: CATSETTGTGTPRGEQFF
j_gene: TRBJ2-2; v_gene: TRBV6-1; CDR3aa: CASRPTGGSAGELFF
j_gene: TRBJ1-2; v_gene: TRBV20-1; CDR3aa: CSASPELGYGYTF
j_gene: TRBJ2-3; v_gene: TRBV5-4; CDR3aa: CASSSRTQTADTQYF
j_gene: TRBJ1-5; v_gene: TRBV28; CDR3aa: CASSFRTGGYSNQPQHF
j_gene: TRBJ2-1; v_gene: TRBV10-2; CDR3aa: CASSVGTTYNEQFF
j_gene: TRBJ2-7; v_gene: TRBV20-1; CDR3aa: CSARDPIRQSVYEQYF
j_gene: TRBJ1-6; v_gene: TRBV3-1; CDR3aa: CASNQDLYNSPLHF
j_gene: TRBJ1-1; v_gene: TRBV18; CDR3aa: CASSPRRQMNTEAFF
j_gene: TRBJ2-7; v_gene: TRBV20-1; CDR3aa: CSADWTTYEQYF
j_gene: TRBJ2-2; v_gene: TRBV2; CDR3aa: CASNIAPNTGELFF
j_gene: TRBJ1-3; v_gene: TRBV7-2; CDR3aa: CASSPQRNTIYF
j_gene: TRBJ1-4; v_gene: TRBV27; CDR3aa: CASSFRRGRTNEKLFF
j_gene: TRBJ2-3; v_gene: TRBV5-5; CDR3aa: CASSLADGPTSSQYF
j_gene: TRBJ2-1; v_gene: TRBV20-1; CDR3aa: CSARMTGTMMQFF
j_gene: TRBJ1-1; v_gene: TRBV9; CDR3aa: CASSVVVGGTEAFF
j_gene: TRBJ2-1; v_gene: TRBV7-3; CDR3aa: CASSLTLTKVYNEQFF
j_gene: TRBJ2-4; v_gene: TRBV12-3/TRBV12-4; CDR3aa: CASSLQVSQNIQYF
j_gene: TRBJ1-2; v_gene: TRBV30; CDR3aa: CAWSVLLRDYGYTF
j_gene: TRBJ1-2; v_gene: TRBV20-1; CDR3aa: CSARPRTDLAYGYTF